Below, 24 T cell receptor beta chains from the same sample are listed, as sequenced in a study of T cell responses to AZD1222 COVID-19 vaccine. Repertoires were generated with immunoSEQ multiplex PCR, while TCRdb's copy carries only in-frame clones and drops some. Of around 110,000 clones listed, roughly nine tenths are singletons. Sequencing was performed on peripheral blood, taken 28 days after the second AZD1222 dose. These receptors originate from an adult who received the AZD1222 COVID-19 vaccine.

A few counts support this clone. In nucleotides, the CDR3 is TGTGCCAGAAAACCGGGACAGCAACAAGAGACCCAGTACTTC. Its protein is CARKPGQQQETQYF. The chain uses TRBV6-5 and TRBJ2-5, with TRBD1 matching over 7 bases. V was pared by 9 bases and J by 2 bases, with 9 bases of the junction left unmatched. Germline V gene lookup returns CDR1 MNHEY and CDR2 SVGAGI. This CDR3 has 14 amino acids.

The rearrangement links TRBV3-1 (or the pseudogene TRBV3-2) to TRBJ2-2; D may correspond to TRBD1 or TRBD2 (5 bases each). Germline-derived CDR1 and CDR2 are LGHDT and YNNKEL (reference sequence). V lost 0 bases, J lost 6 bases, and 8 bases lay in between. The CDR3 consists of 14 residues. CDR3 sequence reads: CASSQDWGSGELFF. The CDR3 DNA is TGTGCCAGCAGCCAAGATTGGGGGTCCGGGGAGCTGTTTTTT.

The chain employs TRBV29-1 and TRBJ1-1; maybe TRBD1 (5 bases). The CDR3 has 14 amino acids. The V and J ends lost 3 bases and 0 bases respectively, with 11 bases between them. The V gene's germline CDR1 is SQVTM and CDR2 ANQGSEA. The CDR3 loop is CSVDKTEMNTEAFF. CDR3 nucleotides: TGCAGCGTTGACAAGACAGAGATGAACACTGAAGCTTTCTTT.

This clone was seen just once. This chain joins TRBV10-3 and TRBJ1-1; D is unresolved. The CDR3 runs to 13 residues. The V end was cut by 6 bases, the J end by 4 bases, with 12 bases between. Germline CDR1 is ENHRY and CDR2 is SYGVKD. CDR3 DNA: TGTGCCATCAGGATGACGGTGGGCACTGAAGCTTTCTTT. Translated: CAIRMTVGTEAFF.

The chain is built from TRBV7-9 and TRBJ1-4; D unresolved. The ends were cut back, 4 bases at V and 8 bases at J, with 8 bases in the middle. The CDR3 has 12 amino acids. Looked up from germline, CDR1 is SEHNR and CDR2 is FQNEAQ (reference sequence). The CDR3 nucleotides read TGTGCCAGCAGCTCCTGGAGGGAAAAACTGTTTTTT. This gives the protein CASSSWREKLFF.

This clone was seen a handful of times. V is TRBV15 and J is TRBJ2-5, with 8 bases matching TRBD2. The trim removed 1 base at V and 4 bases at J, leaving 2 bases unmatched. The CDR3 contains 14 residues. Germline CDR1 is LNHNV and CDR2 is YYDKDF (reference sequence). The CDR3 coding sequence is TGTGCCACCAGCAGAGGGGGACTAGGAGAGACCCAGTACTTC. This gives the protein CATSRGGLGETQYF.

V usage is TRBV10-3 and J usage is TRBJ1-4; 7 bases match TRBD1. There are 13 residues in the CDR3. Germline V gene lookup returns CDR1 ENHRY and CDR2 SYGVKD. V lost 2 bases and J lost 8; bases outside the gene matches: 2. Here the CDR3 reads CAISEDRDEKLFF. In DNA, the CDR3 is TGTGCCATCAGTGAGGACAGGGACGAAAAACTGTTTTTT.

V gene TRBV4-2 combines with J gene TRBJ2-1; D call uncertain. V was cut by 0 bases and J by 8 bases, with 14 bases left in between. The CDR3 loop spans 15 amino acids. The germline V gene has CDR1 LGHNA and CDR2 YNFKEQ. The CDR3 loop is CASSQDRSRVDEQFF. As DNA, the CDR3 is TGTGCCAGCAGCCAAGATAGGTCCCGAGTCGATGAGCAGTTCTTC.

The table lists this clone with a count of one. This chain's CDR3 is CASSQVSEGARTEAFF. The CDR3 DNA is TGTGCCAGCAGCCAAGTCTCTGAGGGGGCGCGGACTGAAGCTTTCTTT. The J gene is TRBJ1-1, the V gene TRBV4-2; 7 bases align to TRBD1. The ends lost 1 base at V and 5 bases at J; junction bases unmatched: 10. CDR3 length equals 16 residues. The V gene's germline CDR1 is LGHNA and CDR2 YNFKEQ.

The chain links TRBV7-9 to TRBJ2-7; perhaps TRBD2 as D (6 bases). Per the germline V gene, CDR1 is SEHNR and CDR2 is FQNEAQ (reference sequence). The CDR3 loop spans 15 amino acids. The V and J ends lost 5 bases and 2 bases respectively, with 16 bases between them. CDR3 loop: CASSTGTRRPYEQYF. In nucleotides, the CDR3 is TGTGCCAGCAGCACCGGGACTCGACGCCCCTACGAGCAGTACTTC.

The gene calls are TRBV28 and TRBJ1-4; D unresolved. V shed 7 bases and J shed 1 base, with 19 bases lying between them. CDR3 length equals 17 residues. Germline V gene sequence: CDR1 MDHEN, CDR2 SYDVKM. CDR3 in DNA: TGTGCCAGCAACACTCCGGGCGCCCCACGAACTAATGAAAAACTGTTTTTT. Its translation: CASNTPGAPRTNEKLFF.

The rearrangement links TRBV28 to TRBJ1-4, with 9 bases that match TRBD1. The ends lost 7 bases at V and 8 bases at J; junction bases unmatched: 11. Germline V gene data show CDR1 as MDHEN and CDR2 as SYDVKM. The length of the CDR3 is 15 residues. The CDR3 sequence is CASIRTGGREEKLFF. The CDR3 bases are TGTGCCAGCATTAGAACAGGGGGCAGGGAAGAAAAACTGTTTTTT.

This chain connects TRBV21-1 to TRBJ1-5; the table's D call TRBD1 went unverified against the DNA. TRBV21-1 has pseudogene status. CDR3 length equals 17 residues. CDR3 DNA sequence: TGTGCCAGCAGCAAAAGTGGCAGGGGGGAGTACAATCAGCCCCAGCATTTT. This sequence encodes CASSKSGRGEYNQPQHF.

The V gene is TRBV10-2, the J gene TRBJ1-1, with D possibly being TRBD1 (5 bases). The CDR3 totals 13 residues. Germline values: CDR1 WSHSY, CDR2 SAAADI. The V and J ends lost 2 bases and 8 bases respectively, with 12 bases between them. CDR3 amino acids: CASSEGRGHEAFF. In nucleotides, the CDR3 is TGCGCCAGCAGTGAGGGACGGGGCCACGAAGCTTTCTTT.

The CDR3 protein is CASSLAFGGPGANVLTF. CDR3 nucleotides: TGCGCCAGCAGCTTGGCCTTTGGGGGACCTGGGGCCAACGTCCTGACTTTC. This chain uses TRBV5-1 with TRBJ2-6; tentatively, D is TRBD1 or TRBD2 (5 bases each). Trimming cost V 0 bases and J 2 bases, with 12 bases left between them. The CDR3 is 17 amino acids. Germline V lookup: CDR1 SGHRS, CDR2 YFSETQ.

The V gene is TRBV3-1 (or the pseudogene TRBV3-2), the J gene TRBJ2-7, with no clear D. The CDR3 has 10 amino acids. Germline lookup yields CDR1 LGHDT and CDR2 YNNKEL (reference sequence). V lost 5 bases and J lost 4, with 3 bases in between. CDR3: CASSTYEQYF. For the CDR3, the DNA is TGTGCCAGCAGCACATACGAGCAGTACTTC.

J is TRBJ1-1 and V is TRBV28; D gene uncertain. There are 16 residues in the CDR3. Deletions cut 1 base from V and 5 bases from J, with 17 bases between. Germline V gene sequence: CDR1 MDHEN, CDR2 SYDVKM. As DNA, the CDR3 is TGTGCCAGCAGTTTATACACCCGAGGTAGTAGGACTGAAGCTTTCTTT. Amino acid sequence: CASSLYTRGSRTEAFF.

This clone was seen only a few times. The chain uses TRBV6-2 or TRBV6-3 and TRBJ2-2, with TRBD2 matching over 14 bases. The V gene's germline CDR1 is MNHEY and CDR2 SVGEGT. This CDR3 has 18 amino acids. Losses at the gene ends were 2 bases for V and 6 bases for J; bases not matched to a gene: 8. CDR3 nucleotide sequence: TGTGCCAGCAGTTACGGAGGACTAGCGGGAGGATTCGCCGGGGAGCTGTTTTTT. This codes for CASSYGGLAGGFAGELFF.

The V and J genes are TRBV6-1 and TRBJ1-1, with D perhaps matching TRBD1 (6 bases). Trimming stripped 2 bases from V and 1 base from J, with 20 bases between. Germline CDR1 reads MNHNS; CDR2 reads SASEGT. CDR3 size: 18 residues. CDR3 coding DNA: TGTGCCAGCAGTGAATTCTTGGGAGTGGGGGCCCGGAACACTGAAGCTTTCTTT. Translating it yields CASSEFLGVGARNTEAFF.

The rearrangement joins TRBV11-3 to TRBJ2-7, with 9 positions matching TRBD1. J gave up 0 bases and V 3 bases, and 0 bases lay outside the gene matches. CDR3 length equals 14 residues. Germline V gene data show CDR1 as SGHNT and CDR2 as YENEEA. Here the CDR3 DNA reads TGTGCCAGCAGCTTGACAGGGGGCTCCTACGAGCAGTACTTC. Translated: CASSLTGGSYEQYF.

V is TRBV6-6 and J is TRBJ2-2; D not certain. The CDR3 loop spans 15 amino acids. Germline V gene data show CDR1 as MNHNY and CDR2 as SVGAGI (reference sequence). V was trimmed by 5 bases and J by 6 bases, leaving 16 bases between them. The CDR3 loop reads CASSTRVWVPGELFF. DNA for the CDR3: TGTGCCAGCAGTACCCGGGTGTGGGTACCCGGGGAGCTGTTTTTT.

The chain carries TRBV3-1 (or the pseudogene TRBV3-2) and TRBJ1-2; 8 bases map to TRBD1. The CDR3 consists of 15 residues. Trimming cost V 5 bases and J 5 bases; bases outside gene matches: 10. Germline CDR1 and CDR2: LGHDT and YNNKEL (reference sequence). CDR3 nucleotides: TGTGCCAGCAGCTCCTACAGGGGGTCCTTTTATGGCTACACCTTC. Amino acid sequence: CASSSYRGSFYGYTF.

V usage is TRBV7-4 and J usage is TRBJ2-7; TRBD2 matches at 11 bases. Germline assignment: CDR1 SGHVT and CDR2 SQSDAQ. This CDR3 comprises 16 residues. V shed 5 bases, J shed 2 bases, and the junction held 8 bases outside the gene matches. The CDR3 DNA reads TGTGCCAGCAGCCTATGTACTAGCGGGAGAACCTACGAGCAGTACTTC. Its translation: CASSLCTSGRTYEQYF.

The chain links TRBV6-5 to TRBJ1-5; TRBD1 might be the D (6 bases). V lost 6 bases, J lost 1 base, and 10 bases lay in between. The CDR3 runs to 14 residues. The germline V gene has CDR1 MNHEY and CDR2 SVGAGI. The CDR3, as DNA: TGTGCCAGCAGAGGGGGAGGAAGCAATCAGCCCCAGCATTTT. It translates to CASRGGGSNQPQHF.